The subject of this entry is one T cell receptor beta chain. The antigen is not known. This sample is drawn from a study of OX40 agonist ivuxolimab in advanced cancers. Looked up from germline, CDR1 is LGHNA and CDR2 is YNFKEQ. Trimming stripped 4 bases from V and 0 bases from J, with 10 bases between. The CDR3 is made up of 15 amino acids. Assay: immunoSEQ multiplex PCR; the TCRdb copy retains only in-frame clones and omits some. The sample carries tens of thousands of clones, about 92% recorded once. Findings of the study overall: Expanded clones were, on average, more numerous in CD8+ T cells than in CD4+.

The sequencing used CD4+ or CD8+ T cells sorted from blood, collected in a trial of the OX40 agonist ivuxolimab. This clonotype was sampled from an adult with an advanced solid tumor such as melanoma, head and neck, liver or kidney cancer. This sequence joins TRBV4-2 and TRBJ1-3; D is unresolved. The CDR3 DNA is TGTGCCAGCAGCCCACTACTCCTCTCTGGAAACACCATATATTTT. Residues: CASSPLLLSGNTIYF.